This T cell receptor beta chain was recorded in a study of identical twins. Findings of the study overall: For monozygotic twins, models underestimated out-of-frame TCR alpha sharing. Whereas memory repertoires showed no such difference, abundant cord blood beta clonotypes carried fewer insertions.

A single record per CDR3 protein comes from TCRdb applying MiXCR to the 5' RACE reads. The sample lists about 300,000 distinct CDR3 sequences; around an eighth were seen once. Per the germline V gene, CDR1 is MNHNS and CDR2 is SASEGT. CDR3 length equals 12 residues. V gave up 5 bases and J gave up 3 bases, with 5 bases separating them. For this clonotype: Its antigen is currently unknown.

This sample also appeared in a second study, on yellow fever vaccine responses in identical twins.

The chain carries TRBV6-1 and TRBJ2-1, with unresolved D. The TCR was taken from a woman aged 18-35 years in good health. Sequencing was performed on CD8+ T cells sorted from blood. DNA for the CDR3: TGTGCCAGCAGTACTATCTACAATGAGCAGTTCTTC. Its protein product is CASSTIYNEQFF.